Listed below are T cell receptor beta chains from one sample, sequenced in a study of cytomegalovirus exposure and HLA in healthy donors. The assay was immunoSEQ multiplex PCR, and TCRdb's table has in-frame clones only and misses some. The table shows more than 140,000 clones, with about 80% occurring only once. The sequenced material came from PBMCs. These receptors were obtained from a male donor in good health and CMV-seronegative. CDR3s include the opening cysteine and the closing phenylalanine or tryptophan. The D gene is left open where the match is weak. Rows give clone size only sometimes, using once, few, many, or a class for an expanded clone.

j_call clone_size v_call d_call cdr3_aa cdr3_nt
TRBJ2-1 few TRBV29-1 . CSVDRSSYNEQFF TGCAGCGTCGACAGGAGCTCCTACAATGAGCAGTTCTTC
TRBJ1-2 . TRBV5-6 TRBD1 CASSKEAWTGGSYGYTF TGTGCCAGCAGCAAAGAGGCTTGGACAGGGGGATCCTATGGCTACACCTTC
TRBJ2-6 . TRBV6-4 . CASSGAGPGANVLTF TGTGCCAGCAGTGGGGCAGGGCCGGGGGCCAACGTCCTGACTTTC
TRBJ2-3 . TRBV6-5 . CASSYGRTSTDTQYF TGTGCCAGCAGTTACGGACGGACTAGCACAGATACGCAGTATTTT
TRBJ2-2 . TRBV19 . CASSMQGNTGELFF TGTGCCAGTAGTATGCAGGGGAACACCGGGGAGCTGTTTTTT
TRBJ2-7 . TRBV2 . CASSEAYQGQGRHEQYF TGTGCCAGCAGTGAAGCTTACCAGGGACAAGGTAGGCACGAGCAGTACTTC
TRBJ1-5 few TRBV7-8 . CASSLRPSGNQPQHF TGTGCCAGCAGCTTAAGGCCTAGTGGCAATCAGCCCCAGCATTTT
TRBJ1-1 . TRBV11-2 TRBD1 CASSPGQGFTEAFF TGTGCCAGCAGCCCGGGACAGGGGTTCACTGAAGCTTTCTTT
TRBJ1-4 . TRBV6-1 . CASYTGSTGFF TGTGCCAGCTACACGGGGAGCACGGGTTTTTTT
TRBJ1-1 . TRBV7-6 TRBD1 CASSSTGMGDTEAFF TGTGCCAGCAGTTCGACAGGGATGGGGGACACTGAAGCTTTCTTT
TRBJ1-4 few TRBV30 TRBD1 CAWAGQVNEKLFF TGTGCCTGGGCGGGACAGGTTAATGAAAAACTGTTTTTT
TRBJ1-1 . TRBV9 TRBD1 CASSAEMGTVGRNTEAFF TGTGCCAGCAGCGCCGAAATGGGGACAGTAGGAAGGAACACTGAAGCTTTCTTT
TRBJ2-1 . TRBV27 . CASSYWRGSYNEQFF TGTGCCAGCAGTTATTGGCGGGGCTCCTACAATGAGCAGTTCTTC
TRBJ1-2 few TRBV6-5 . CASSQGDFNDGYTF TGTGCCAGTTCACAGGGTGACTTTAACGATGGCTACACCTTC
TRBJ1-2 . TRBV25-1 TRBD1 CASSDPGTGGAYGYTF TGTGCCAGCAGTGACCCCGGGACAGGGGGCGCGTATGGCTACACCTTC
TRBJ2-7 . TRBV5-1 TRBD2 CASSLGVAGGYEQYF TGCGCCAGCAGCCTGGGGGTAGCGGGAGGGTACGAGCAGTACTTC
TRBJ1-6 . TRBV2 . CASSLRTASNNSPLHF TGTGCCAGCAGTTTGCGGACAGCCAGCAATAATTCACCCCTCCACTTT
TRBJ2-2 . TRBV30 TRBD1 CAWTVPRRGQGAGELFF TGTGCCTGGACGGTACCGAGACGGGGACAGGGGGCCGGGGAGCTGTTTTTT
TRBJ1-1 medium-sized TRBV25-1 . CASSDPSQGDTEAFF TGTGCCAGCAGTGATCCTTCACAGGGAGACACTGAAGCTTTCTTT
TRBJ1-6 . TRBV7-5 . CARSPISQGGIYNSPLHF TGTGCCAGAAGCCCGATATCACAGGGGGGAATCTATAATTCACCCCTCCACTTT
TRBJ1-3 . TRBV5-1 . CASSLEGGSGNTIYF TGCGCCAGCAGCTTGGAAGGGGGCTCTGGAAACACCATATATTTT
TRBJ1-5 . TRBV7-8 . CASSLDGSRIYSNQPQHF TGTGCCAGCAGCTTAGATGGGAGCAGAATTTATAGCAATCAGCCCCAGCATTTT
TRBJ1-4 . TRBV5-6 . CASSFLTNEKLFF TGTGCCAGCAGCTTCTTAACTAATGAAAAACTGTTTTTT
TRBJ2-3 few TRBV11-3 . CASTPGGQTTDTQYF TGTGCCAGCACCCCCGGGGGACAGACCACAGATACGCAGTATTTT
TRBJ1-2 . TRBV5-1 . CASSLDRDTYGYTF TGCGCCAGCAGCTTGGATCGGGACACCTATGGCTACACCTTC
TRBJ1-2 . TRBV6-6 TRBD1 CASSPGQGIYGYTF TGTGCCAGCAGCCCCGGACAGGGGATCTATGGCTACACCTTC
TRBJ1-2 . TRBV7-6 . CASSLRGTSDGYTF TGTGCCAGCAGCTTACGCGGGACCTCCGATGGCTACACCTTC
TRBJ2-7 . TRBV7-2 TRBD2 CASSLGLAGYEQYF TGTGCCAGCAGCTTAGGACTAGCGGGCTACGAGCAGTACTTC
TRBJ2-3 . TRBV7-8 . CASSFRQLGADTQYF TGTGCCAGCAGCTTCCGACAGCTTGGGGCAGATACGCAGTATTTT
TRBJ2-1 . TRBV30 . CAWRLKGQSEQFF TGTGCCTGGAGACTCAAGGGACAAAGTGAGCAGTTCTTC
TRBJ2-7 . TRBV14 TRBD2 CASSRLAGSYEQYF TGTGCCAGCAGCCGACTAGCGGGTTCCTACGAGCAGTACTTC
TRBJ2-7 once TRBV23-1 TRBD2 CASSHTSGRIRWDYEQYF TGCGCCAGCAGCCATACTAGCGGGAGAATTCGGTGGGACTACGAGCAGTACTTC
TRBJ2-7 . TRBV27 TRBD1 CASSFSYRTGINYEQYF TGTGCCAGCAGTTTCTCTTACCGGACAGGGATTAACTACGAGCAGTACTTT
TRBJ1-6 . TRBV27 . CASSLASYRDYWNSPLHF TGTGCCAGCAGTTTGGCGTCCTACAGGGACTATTGGAATTCACCCCTCCACTTT
TRBJ2-7 few TRBV2 . CASRRVAYEQYF TGTGCCAGCAGGCGGGTAGCCTACGAGCAGTACTTC
TRBJ1-5 . TRBV19 . CASTRSAGSSGQPQHF TGTGCCAGTACCCGTAGCGCTGGGTCTAGCGGGCAGCCCCAGCATTTT
TRBJ1-4 few TRBV6-1 . CASSEGDTNEKLFF TGTGCCAGCAGTGAAGGGGACACAAATGAAAAACTGTTTTTT
TRBJ1-1 . TRBV5-5 . CASSHREGVNTEAFF TGTGCCAGCAGCCACCGTGAGGGGGTGAACACTGAAGCTTTCTTT
TRBJ1-2 . TRBV5-5 . CASSVGQLNYGYTF TGTGCCAGCAGCGTCGGACAGTTGAACTATGGCTACACCTTC
TRBJ2-1 . TRBV2 . CASRLSGYNEQFF TGTGCCAGCAGGCTTAGCGGCTACAATGAGCAGTTCTTC
TRBJ1-2 . TRBV19 . CASSMGGRGYTF TGTGCCAGTAGTATGGGAGGGAGAGGCTACACCTTC
TRBJ2-7 . TRBV5-4 . CASSLGFGGAAYEQYF TGTGCCAGCAGCTTGGGCTTTGGAGGGGCCGCCTACGAGCAGTACTTC
TRBJ2-5 . TRBV7-3 TRBD1 CASSLIAGQGLRETQYF TGTGCCAGCAGCTTAATAGCGGGACAGGGGTTAAGGGAGACCCAGTACTTC
TRBJ1-6 once TRBV5-1 TRBD1 CASSPQGASGYNSPLHF TGCGCCAGCAGCCCGCAGGGGGCTAGCGGTTATAATTCACCCCTCCACTTT
TRBJ2-5 few TRBV5-1 TRBD2 CASSLVGLAGGETQYF TGCGCCAGCAGCTTGGTCGGACTAGCTGGGGGAGAGACCCAGTACTTC
TRBJ1-2 . TRBV5-1 TRBD1 CASSSNTGQGADVYTF TGCGCCAGCAGCTCAAATACCGGACAGGGGGCTGATGTCTACACCTTC
TRBJ1-6 . TRBV6-4 . CASSEAVDSPLHF TGTGCCAGCAGTGAGGCGGTCGATTCACCCCTCCACTTT
TRBJ2-5 . TRBV18 TRBD1 CASSPPRDSGTQYF TGTGCCAGCTCACCACCCCGGGACAGCGGGACCCAGTACTTC
TRBJ2-7 . TRBV5-1 . CASSFGGYEQYF TGCGCCAGCAGCTTCGGGGGCTACGAGCAGTACTTC
TRBJ2-3 . TRBV5-3 . CARSAGTDSTDTQYF TGTGCCAGAAGCGCGGGGACAGACAGCACAGATACGCAGTATTTT
TRBJ1-1 . TRBV19 . CASSLGSLNTEAFF TGTGCCAGTAGTCTCGGGTCGTTGAACACTGAAGCTTTCTTT
TRBJ1-5 . TRBV19 . CASSIVQVSNQPQHF TGTGCCAGTAGTATAGTACAGGTTAGCAATCAGCCCCAGCATTTT